This T cell receptor beta chain was identified during a study of T cell responses to AZD1222 COVID-19 vaccine. Study background: Second-dose schedules of about 4 or about 12 weeks were combined.

This clone has just one count. Its antigen is undetermined. Germline lookup yields CDR1 LNHDA and CDR2 SQIVND (reference sequence). The CDR3 length is 14 residues. V was trimmed by 5 bases and J by 7 bases, leaving 17 bases between them. Profiled with immunoSEQ multiplex PCR; TCRdb holds only in-frame clones, not every one. The table has 20,000 to 25,000 clones, 65% to 90% seen once. Study-wide results and caveats: Clonal diversity was possibly underestimated, and white British individuals and females predominated among donors.

The receptor comes from an adult in good health. Sample: peripheral blood, taken on day 0 of AZD1222 vaccination. The V and J genes are TRBV19 and TRBJ2-5; D call uncertain. The DNA of the CDR3 is TGTGCCAGTAGTGAGGCCAGCCGATCGGGGACCCAGTACTTC. It specifies CASSEASRSGTQYF.